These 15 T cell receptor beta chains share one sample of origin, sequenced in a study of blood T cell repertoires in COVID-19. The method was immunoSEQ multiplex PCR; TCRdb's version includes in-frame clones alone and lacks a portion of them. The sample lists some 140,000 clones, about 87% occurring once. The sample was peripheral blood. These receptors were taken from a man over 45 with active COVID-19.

The CDR3 region is CASSIAASSYEQYF. CDR3 DNA: TGTGCCAGTAGTATCGCGGCCAGCTCCTACGAGCAGTACTTC. This rearrangement joins TRBV19 to TRBJ2-7; D not resolved. Germline values: CDR1 LNHDA, CDR2 SQIVND (reference sequence). The CDR3 covers 14 residues. V lost 3 bases, J lost 0 bases, and 9 bases lay in between. Full variable domain (missing parts from reference TRBV19 and TRBJ2-7): DGGITQSPKYLFRKEGQNVTLSCEQNLNHDAMYWYRQDPGQGLRLIYYSQIVNDFQKGDIAEGYSVSREKKESFPLTVTSAQKNPTAFYLCASSIAASSYEQYFGPGTRLTVT.

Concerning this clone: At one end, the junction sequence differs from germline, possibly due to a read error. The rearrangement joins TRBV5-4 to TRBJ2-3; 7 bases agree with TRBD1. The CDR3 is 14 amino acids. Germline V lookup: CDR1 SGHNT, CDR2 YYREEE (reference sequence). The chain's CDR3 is CASSLDRGTDTQYF. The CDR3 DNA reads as TGTGCCAGCAGCTTGGACAGGGGCACGGATACGCAGTATTTT.

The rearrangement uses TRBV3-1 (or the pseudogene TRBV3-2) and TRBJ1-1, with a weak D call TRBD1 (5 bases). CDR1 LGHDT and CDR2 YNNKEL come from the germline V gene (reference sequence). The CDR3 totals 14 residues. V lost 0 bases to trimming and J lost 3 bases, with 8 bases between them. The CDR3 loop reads CASSQDAGDTEAFF. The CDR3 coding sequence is TGTGCCAGCAGCCAAGATGCGGGGGACACTGAAGCTTTCTTT.

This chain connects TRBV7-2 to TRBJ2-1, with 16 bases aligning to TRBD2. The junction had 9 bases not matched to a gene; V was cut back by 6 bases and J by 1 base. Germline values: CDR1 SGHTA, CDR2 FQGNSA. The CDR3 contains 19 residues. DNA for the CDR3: TGTGCCAGCAGACAGGGACTAGCGGGGGGGAGGAGGTCCTACAATGAGCAGTTCTTC. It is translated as CASRQGLAGGRRSYNEQFF.

CDR3 in amino acids: CATGWTSTDTQYF. The CDR3 coding sequence is TGTGCCACCGGATGGACAAGCACAGATACGCAGTATTTT. V gene TRBV15 combines with J gene TRBJ2-3; TRBD1 is a possible D gene (5 bases). CDR1 and CDR2 from the germline V gene are LNHNV and YYDKDF (reference sequence). V lost 8 bases and J 0 bases, leaving 9 bases between the germline ends. This CDR3 region has 13 residues.

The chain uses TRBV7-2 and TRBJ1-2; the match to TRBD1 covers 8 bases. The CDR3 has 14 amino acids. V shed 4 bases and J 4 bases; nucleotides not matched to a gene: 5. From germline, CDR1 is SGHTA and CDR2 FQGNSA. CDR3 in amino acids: CASSSSGGSYGYTF. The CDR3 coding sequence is TGTGCCAGCAGCTCCTCAGGGGGCAGCTATGGCTACACCTTC. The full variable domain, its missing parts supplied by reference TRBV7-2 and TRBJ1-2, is GAGVSQSPSNKVTEKGKDVELRCDPISGHTALYWYRQSLGQGLEFLIYFQGNSAPDKSGLPSDRFSAERTGGSVSTLTIQRTQQEDSAVYLCASSSSGGSYGYTFGSGTRLTVV.

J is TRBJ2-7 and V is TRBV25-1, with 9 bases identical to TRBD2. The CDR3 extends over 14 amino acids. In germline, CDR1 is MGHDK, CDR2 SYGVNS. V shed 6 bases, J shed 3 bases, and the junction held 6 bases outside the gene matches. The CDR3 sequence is CASRQAGGLYEQYF. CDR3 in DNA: TGTGCCAGCAGACAAGCGGGGGGACTCTACGAGCAGTACTTC.

The CDR3 is CASSRDTYVETQYF. The CDR3 region has the DNA TGTGCCAGCAGCCGGGACACCTATGTGGAGACCCAGTACTTC. The V and J genes are TRBV6-5 and TRBJ2-5, with D possibly being TRBD1 (6 bases). The V and J ends lost 6 bases and 5 bases respectively, with 16 bases between them. The V gene's germline CDR1 is MNHEY and CDR2 SVGAGI. This CDR3 comprises 14 residues.

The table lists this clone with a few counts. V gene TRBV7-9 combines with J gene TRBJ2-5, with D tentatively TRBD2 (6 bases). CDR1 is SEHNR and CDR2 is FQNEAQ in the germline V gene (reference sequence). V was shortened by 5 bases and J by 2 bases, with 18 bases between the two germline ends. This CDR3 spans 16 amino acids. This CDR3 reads CASSRPLGGPQETQYF. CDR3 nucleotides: TGTGCCAGCAGCCGACCGCTGGGAGGTCCTCAAGAGACCCAGTACTTC.

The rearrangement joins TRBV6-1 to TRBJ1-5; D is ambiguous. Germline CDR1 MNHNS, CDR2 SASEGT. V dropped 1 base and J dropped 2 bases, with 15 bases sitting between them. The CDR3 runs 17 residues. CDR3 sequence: CASSEVMPSSGNQPQHF. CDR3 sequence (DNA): TGTGCCAGCAGTGAAGTAATGCCATCATCGGGCAATCAGCCCCAGCATTTT.

In nucleotides, the CDR3 is TGTGCCAGCAGCTTAGGACAGGGCACAGATACGCAGTATTTT. It encodes CASSLGQGTDTQYF. The genes are TRBV7-9 and TRBJ2-3, with D maybe TRBD1 (6 bases). The CDR3 totals 14 residues. The V end was cut by 1 base, the J end by 1 base, with 6 bases between. Germline lookup yields CDR1 SEHNR and CDR2 FQNEAQ (reference sequence).

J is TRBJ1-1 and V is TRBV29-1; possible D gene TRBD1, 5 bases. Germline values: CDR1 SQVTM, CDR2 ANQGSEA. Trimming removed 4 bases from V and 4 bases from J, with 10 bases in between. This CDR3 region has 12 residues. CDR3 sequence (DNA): TGCAGCGTTGCAGGGTTGGGCACTGAAGCTTTCTTT. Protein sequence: CSVAGLGTEAFF. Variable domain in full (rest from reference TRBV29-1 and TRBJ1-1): SAVISQKPSRDICQRGTSLTIQCQVDSQVTMMFWYRQQPGQSLTLIATANQGSEATYESGFVIDKFPISRPNLTFSTLTVSNMSPEDSSIYLCSVAGLGTEAFFGQGTRLTVV.

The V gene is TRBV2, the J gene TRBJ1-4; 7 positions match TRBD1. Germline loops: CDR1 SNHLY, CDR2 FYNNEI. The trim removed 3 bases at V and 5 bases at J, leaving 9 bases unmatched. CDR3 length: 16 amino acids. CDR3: CASSDPTGALNEKLFF. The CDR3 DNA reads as TGTGCCAGCAGTGACCCAACAGGGGCTTTGAATGAAAAACTGTTTTTT.

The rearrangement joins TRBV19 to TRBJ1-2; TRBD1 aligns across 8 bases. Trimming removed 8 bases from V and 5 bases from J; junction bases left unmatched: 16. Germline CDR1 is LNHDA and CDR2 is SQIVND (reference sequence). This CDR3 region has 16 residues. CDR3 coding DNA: TGTGCCAGTCTAGAGACAGGGGATTCCCTATTTTATGGCTACACCTTC. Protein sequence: CASLETGDSLFYGYTF.

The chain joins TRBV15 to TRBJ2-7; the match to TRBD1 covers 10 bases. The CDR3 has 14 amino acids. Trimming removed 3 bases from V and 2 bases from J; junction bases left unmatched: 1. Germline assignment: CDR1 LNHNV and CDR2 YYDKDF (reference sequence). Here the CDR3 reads CATSRDRGTYEQYF. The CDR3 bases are TGTGCCACCAGCAGGGACAGGGGGACCTACGAGCAGTACTTC.